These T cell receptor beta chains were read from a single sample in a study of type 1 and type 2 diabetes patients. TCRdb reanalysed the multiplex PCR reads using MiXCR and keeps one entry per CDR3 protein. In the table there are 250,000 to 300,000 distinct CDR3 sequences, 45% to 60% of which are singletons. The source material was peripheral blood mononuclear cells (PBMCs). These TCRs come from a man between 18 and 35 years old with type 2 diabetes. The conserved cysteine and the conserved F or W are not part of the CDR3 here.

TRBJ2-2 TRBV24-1 ATSLTGPTGELF
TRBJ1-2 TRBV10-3 AISESGRVRYGYT
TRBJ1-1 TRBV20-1 SAQKRREAF
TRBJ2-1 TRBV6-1 ATYRGHYVSEQF
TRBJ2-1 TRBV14 ASSLPRSGPYNEQF
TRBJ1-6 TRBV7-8 ASRSARSLSPLH
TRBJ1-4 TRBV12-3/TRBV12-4 ASSLEAGTEKLF
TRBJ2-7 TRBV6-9 ASSPTGRSYEQY
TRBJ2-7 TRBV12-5 ASGTGYEQY
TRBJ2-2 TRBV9 ASSVEGGGRVGELF